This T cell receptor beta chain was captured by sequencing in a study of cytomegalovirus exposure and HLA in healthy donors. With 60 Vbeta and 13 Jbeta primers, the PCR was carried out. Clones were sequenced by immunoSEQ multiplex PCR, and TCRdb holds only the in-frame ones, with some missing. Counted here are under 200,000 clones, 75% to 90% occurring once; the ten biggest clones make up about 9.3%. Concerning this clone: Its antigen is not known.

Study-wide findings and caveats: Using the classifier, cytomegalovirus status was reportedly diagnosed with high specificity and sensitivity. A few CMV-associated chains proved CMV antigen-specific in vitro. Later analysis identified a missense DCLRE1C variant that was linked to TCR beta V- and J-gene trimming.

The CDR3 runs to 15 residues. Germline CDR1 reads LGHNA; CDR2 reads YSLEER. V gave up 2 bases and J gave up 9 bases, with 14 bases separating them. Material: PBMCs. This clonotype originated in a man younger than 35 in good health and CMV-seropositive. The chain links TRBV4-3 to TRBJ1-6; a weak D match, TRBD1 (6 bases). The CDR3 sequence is CASSQSRGGVSPLHF. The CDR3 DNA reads TGCGCCAGCAGCCAAAGCCGAGGGGGGGTTTCACCCCTCCACTTT.